This T cell receptor (beta chain) derives from a study of blood T cells in healthy people across ages. Study as a whole: About one barcoded beta molecule was captured per two T cells (by template switching).

Each sample used at least 6 million PBMCs. This clonotype was counted between two and nine times. A second PCR, run for roughly 7 to 11 cycles, used a sample-barcoded 5' primer plus a J-beta primer mix. One entry per CDR3 protein, called by TCRdb with MiXCR from the 5' RACE reads. The sample consists of 790,000 or so distinct CDR3 sequences, about 61% of them appearing once. CDR1 is LNHNV, CDR2 YYDKDF, per germline (reference sequence). This CDR3 has 13 amino acids. The germline V and J ends were trimmed by 5 bases and 2 bases, with 9 bases remaining between them. The sequence was obtained from a man aged 35 to 55 in good health. The sample was blood. The V call is TRBV15, the J call TRBJ2-5, with TRBD2 as a possible D gene (6 bases). The CDR3 DNA reads TGTGCCACCAGCCGCCGGGGGCAAGAGACCCAGTACTTC. Protein sequence: CATSRRGQETQYF.